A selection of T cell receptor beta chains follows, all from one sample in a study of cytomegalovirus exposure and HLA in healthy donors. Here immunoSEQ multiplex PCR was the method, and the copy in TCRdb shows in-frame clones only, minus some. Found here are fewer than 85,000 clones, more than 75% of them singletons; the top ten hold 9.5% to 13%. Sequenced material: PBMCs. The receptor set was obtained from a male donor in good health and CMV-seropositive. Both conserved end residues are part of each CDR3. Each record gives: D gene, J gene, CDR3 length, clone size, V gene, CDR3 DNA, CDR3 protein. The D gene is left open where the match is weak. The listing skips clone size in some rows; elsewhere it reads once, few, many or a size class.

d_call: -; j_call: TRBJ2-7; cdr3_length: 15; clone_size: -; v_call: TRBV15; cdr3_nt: TGTGCCACCAGCAGCCAACTATCCGCTAACTACGAGCAGTACTTC; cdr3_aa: CATSSQLSANYEQYF
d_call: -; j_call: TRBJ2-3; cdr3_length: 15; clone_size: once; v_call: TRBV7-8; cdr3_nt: TGTGCCAGCAAAACTCATAGCGGACCCTTAGATACGCAGTATTTT; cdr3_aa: CASKTHSGPLDTQYF
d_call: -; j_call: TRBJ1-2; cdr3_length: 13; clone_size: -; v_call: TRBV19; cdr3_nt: TGTGCCAGTACTCGAGAGGGCGGCTATGGCTACACCTTC; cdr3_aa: CASTREGGYGYTF
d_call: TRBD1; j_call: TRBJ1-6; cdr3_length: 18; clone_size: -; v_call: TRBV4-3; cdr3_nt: TGCGCCAGCAGCCAAGATCTTAGGCCGGGACAGGCCAATTCACCCCTCCACTTT; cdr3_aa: CASSQDLRPGQANSPLHF
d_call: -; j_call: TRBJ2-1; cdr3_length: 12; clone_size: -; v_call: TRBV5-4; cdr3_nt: TGTGCCAGCAGCTTTCGGGGAAATGAGCAGTTCTTC; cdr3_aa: CASSFRGNEQFF
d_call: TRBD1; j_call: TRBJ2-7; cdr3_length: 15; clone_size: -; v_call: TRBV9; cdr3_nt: TGTGCCAGCAGCGCCCAAGGACAGGCAGCCTACGAGCAGTACTTC; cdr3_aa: CASSAQGQAAYEQYF
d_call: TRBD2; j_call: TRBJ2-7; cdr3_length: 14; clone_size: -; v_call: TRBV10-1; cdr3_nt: TGCGCCAGGACTCTAGCGGGGGGAACCTACGAGCAGTACTTC; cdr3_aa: CARTLAGGTYEQYF
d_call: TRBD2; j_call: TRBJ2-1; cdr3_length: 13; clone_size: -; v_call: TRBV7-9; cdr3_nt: TGTGCCAGCACCGAACTAGCGCCCAATGAGCAGTTCTTC; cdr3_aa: CASTELAPNEQFF
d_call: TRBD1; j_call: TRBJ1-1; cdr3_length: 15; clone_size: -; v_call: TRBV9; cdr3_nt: TGTGCCAGCAGCGCCGGACAGGTGAATCGGGCTGAAGCTTTCTTT; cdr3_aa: CASSAGQVNRAEAFF
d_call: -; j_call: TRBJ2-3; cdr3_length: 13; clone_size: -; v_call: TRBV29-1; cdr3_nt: TGCAGCGTTGCCCAGGGGAGCACAGATACGCAGTATTTT; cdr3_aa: CSVAQGSTDTQYF
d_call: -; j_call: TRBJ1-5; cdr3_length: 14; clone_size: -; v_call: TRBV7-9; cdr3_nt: TGTGCCAGCAGCTTAGCGGTGGGGGCAGAGCCCCAGCATTTT; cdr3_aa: CASSLAVGAEPQHF
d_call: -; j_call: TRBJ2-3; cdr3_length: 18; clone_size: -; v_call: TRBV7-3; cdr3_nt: TGTGCCAGCAGCTTAACGGGGGGAGAGGGGGCTAGCACAGATACGCAGTATTTT; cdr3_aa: CASSLTGGEGASTDTQYF
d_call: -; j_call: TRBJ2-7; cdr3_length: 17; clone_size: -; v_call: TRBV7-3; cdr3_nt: TGTGCCAGCAGCCCGCCCCGAGGGACTCGAAGTCCCTACGAGCAGTACTTC; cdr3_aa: CASSPPRGTRSPYEQYF
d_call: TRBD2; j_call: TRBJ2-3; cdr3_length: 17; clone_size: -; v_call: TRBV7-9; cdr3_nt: TGTGCCAGCATCCCAGGACTAGCGGGGGAGAGGGCAGATACGCAGTATTTT; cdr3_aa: CASIPGLAGERADTQYF
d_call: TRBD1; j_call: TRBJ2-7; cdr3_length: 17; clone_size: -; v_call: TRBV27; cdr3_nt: TGTGCCAGCAGTTCCCAGGGACAGGCGGACCCCCTCTACGAGCAGTACTTC; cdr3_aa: CASSSQGQADPLYEQYF
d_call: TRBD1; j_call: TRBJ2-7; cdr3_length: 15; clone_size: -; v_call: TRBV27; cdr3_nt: TGTGCCAGCAGTTTATTGGGGACAGGGCCCTACGGGCAGTACTTC; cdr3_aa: CASSLLGTGPYGQYF
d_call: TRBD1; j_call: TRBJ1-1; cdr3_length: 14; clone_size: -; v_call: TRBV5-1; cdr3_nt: TGCGCCAGCAACGACAGGGGGGTTAAATCTGAAGCTTTCTTT; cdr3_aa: CASNDRGVKSEAFF
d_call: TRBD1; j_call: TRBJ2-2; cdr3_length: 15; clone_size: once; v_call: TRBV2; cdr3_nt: TGTGCCAGTAACCGAGGACAGGGCACCACCGGGGAGCTGTTTTTT; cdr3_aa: CASNRGQGTTGELFF
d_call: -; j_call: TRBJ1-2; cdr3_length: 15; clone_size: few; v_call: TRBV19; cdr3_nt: TGTGCCAGTAAAGGGGATTCATCTGAAAACTATGGCTACACCTTC; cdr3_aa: CASKGDSSENYGYTF
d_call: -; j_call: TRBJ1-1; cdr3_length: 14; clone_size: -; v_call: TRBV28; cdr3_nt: TGTGCCAGCAGTATAAGGACAATAAAGACTGAAGCTTTCTTT; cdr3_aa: CASSIRTIKTEAFF
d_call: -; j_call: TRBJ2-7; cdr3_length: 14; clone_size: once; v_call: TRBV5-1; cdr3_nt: TGCGCCAGCAGCTTGGGGGGAGGCTCCTACGAGCAGTACTTC; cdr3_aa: CASSLGGGSYEQYF
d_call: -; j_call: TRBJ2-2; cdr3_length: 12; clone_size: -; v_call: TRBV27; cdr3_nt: TGTGCCAGCAGTTTATTTAACGGGGAGCTGTTTTTT; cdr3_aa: CASSLFNGELFF
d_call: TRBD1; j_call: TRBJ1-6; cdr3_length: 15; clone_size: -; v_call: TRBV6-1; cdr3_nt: TGTGCCAGCAATATTCCGACAGGGGATAATTCACCCCTCCACTTT; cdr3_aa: CASNIPTGDNSPLHF
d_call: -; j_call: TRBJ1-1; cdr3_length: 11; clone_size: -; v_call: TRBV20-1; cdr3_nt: TGCAGTGCGCCCCAAGGGGGTAATAGTTTCTTT; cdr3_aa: CSAPQGGNSFF
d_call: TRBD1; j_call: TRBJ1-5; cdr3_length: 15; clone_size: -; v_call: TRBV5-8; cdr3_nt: TGTGCCAGCAGCAGAACAGGGGTGGGCAATCAGCCCCAGCATTTT; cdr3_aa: CASSRTGVGNQPQHF
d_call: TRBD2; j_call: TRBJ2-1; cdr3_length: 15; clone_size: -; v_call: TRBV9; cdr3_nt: TGTGCCAGCGGGGGACTAGCGGGGGGATACAATGAGCAGTTCTTC; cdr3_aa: CASGGLAGGYNEQFF
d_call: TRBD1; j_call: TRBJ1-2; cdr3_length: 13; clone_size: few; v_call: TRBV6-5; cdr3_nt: TGTGCCAGCAGCTTAACAGGGGACTATGGCTACACCTTC; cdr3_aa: CASSLTGDYGYTF
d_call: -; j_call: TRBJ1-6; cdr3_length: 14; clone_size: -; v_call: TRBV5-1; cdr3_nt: TGCGCCAGCAGCTTGAACGGTTATAATTCACCCCTCCACTTT; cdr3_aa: CASSLNGYNSPLHF
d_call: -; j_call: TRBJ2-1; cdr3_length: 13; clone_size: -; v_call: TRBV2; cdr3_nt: TGTGCCAGCAGTGATCAGGTTAGGGGTGAGCAGTTCTTC; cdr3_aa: CASSDQVRGEQFF
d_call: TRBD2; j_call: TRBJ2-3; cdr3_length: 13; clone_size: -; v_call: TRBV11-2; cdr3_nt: TGTGCCAGCAGCCCTCGTAGCGGGACGGCGCAGTATTTT; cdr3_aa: CASSPRSGTAQYF
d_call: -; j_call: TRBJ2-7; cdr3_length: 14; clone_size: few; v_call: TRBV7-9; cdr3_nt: TGTGCCAGCACCACACAGGGCCAGGGCGACGAGCAGTACTTC; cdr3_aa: CASTTQGQGDEQYF
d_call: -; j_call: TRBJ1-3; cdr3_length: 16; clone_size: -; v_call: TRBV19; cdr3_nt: TGTGCCAGTAGTGGGACTGCCGCACTCTCTGGAAACACCATATATTTT; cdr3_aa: CASSGTAALSGNTIYF
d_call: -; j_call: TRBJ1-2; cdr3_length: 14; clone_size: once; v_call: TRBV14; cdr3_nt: TGTGCCAGCAGCCAAGTGGCAGGGGTTGGAGGCTACACCTTC; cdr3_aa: CASSQVAGVGGYTF
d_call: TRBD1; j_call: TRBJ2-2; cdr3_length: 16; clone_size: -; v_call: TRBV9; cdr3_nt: TGTGCCAGCAGCGCTAGGACAGGGGTGAATTCCGGGGAGCTGTTTTTT; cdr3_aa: CASSARTGVNSGELFF
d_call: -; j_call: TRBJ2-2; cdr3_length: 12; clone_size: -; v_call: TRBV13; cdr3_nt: TGTGCCAGCAGCTTAGTCAATGGGGAGCTGTTTTTT; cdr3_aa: CASSLVNGELFF
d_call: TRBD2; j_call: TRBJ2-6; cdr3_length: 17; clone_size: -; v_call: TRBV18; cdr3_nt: TGTGCCAGCTCACCACCGCTAGCGGGCTCTGGGGCCAACGTCCTGACTTTC; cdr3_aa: CASSPPLAGSGANVLTF
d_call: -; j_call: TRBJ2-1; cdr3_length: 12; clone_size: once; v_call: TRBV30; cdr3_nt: TGTGCCTGGAACGCTGGGGCCAATGAGCAGTTCTTC; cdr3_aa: CAWNAGANEQFF
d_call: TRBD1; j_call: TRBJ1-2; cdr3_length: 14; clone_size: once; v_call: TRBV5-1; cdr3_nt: TGCGCCAGCAGCGGGGGACAGGGAGACTATGGCTACACCTTC; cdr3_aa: CASSGGQGDYGYTF
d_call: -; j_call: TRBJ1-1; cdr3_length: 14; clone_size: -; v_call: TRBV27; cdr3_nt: TGTGCCAGCAGTTTAAGGTCAGGGCACACTGAAGCTTTCTTT; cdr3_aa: CASSLRSGHTEAFF
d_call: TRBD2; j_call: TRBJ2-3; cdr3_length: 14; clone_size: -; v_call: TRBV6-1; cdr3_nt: TGTGCCAGTAGCAGCGGGGGGGCCATAGATACGCAGTATTTT; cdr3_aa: CASSSGGAIDTQYF
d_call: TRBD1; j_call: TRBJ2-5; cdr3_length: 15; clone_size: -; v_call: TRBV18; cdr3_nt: TGTGCCAGCTCACCACCGGGACAGGAGGGAGAGACCCAGTACTTC; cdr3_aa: CASSPPGQEGETQYF
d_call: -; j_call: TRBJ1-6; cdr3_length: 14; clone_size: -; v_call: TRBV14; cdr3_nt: TGTGCCAGCAGCCAAGATGTTCTCTATTCACCCCTCCACTTT; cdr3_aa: CASSQDVLYSPLHF
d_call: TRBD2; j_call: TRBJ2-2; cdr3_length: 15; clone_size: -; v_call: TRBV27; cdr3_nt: TGTGCCAGCAGCTTAGCGGGAGGGCCACCCGGGGAGCTGTTTTTT; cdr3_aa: CASSLAGGPPGELFF
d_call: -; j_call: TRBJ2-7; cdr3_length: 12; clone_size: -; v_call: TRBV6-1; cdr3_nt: TGTGCCAGCAGTGAAAGCCTCTACGAGCAGTACTTC; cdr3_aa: CASSESLYEQYF
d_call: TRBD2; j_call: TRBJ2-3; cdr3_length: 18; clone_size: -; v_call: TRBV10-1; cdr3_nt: TGCGCCAGCAGTGAGTCGATGGGTAGCGGGAGGTACACAGATACGCAGTATTTT; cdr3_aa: CASSESMGSGRYTDTQYF
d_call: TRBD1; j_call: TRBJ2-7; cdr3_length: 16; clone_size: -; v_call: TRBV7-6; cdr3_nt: TGTGCCAGCAGCTCGAGGGGACAGGGGGCTACCTACGAGCAGTACTTC; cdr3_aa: CASSSRGQGATYEQYF
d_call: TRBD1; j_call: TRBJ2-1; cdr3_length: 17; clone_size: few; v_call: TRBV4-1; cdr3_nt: TGCGCCAGCAGCCGACTCCCGGGACAGGGGATAGACAATGAGCAGTTCTTC; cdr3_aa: CASSRLPGQGIDNEQFF
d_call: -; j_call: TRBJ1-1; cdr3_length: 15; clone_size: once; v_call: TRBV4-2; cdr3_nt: TGTGCCAGCAGCCAAGATTTAGCGGGAGGGACTGAAGCTTTCTTT; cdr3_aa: CASSQDLAGGTEAFF
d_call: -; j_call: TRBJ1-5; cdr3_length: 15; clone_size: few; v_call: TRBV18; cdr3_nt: TGTGCCAGCTCATCGTCGACAAATAGCAATCAGCCCCAGCATTTT; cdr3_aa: CASSSSTNSNQPQHF
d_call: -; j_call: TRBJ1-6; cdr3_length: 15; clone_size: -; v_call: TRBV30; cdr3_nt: TGTGCCTGGAGTGAGGTGGGCTACTATAATTCACCCCTCCACTTT; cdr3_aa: CAWSEVGYYNSPLHF
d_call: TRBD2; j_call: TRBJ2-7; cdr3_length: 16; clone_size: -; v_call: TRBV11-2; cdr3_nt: TGTGCCAGCAGCTCCCTCATCAGCGGGAAGAAAAACGAGCAGTACTTC; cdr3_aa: CASSSLISGKKNEQYF